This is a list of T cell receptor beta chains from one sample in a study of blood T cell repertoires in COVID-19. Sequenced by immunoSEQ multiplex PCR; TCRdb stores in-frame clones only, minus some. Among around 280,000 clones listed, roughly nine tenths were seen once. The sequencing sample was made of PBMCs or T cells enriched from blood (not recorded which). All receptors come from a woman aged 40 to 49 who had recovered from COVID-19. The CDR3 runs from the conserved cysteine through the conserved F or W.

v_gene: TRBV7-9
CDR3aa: CASSLWTGSTDTQYF

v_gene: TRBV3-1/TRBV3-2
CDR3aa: CASSRDTSYNEQFF

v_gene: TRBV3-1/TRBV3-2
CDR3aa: CASSHSSTDTQYF

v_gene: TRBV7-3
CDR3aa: CASSLAPSTDTQYF

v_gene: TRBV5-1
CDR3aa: CASSLGGSGYTF

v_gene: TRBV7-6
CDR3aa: CASSPGLAGTETQYF

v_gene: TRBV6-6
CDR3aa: CASAHSRSGTDTQYF

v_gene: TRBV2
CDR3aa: CASSREGGWEKLFF

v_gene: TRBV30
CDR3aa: CAWDDRGRRQPQHF

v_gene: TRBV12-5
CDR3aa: CASGFSPGNEFF

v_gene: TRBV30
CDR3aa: CACARDRGFNEQFF

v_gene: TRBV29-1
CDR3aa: CSVIQGEAFF

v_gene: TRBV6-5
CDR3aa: CASSSRQGGNTIYF

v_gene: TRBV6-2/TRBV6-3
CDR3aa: CASSYALLTGELFF

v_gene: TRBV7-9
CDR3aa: CASSADRYGYTF

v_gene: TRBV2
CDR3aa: CASSDRGQDEQYF

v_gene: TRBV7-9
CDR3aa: CASSPDSYGYTF

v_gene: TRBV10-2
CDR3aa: CASSEYTSGSDNEQFF

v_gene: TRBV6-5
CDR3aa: CAGRVARGSYEQYF

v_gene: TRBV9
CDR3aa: CASSPGIGDIQYF

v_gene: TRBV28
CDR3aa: CASSQTRQVGNTIYF

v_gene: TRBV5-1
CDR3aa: CASSGIAGSYNEQFF

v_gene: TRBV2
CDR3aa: CASRSGSNTGELFF

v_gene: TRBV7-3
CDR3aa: CASSLKGETEAFF

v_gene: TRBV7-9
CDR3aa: CASSLRVQEGYTF

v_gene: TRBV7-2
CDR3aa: CASSLAGLAGNWDTQYF

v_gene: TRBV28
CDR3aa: CASILGGTGELNQPQHF

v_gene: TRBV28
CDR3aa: CASSPNEGRDSPLHF

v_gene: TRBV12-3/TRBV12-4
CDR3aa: CASRVEGNSPLHF

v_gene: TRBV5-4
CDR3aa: CASSFDGSRGVGVTGELFF

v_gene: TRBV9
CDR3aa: CASSGSGRPTGELFF

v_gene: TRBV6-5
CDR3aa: CASSYARGFNTEAFF

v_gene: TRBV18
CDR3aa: CASSPAEAPSYEQYF

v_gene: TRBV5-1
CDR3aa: CASSLVAGVSTGELFF

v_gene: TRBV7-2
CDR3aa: CASSYGPGTGAIPREQFF

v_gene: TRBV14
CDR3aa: CASSQATAGVYNEQFF

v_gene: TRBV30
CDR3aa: CAWSPIEGEQYF

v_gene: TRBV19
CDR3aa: CASKASGMWNEQFF

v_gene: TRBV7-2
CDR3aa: CASSLGTMETQYF

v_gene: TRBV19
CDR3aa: CASSAQTGGATDTQYF

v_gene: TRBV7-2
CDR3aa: CASSPRSLEQFF

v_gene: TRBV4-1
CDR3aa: CASSHARDIPTGELFF

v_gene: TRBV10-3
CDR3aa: CAISPSLAGGRYEQYF

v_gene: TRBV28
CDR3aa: CASSFQGFDSPLHF

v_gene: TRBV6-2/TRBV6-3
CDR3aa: CASSDLPDTQYF

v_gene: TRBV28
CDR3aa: CASRVKLAGTYEQYF

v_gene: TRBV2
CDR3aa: CASSDGQGGYTIYF

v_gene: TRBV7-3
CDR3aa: CASSQGGPARFF

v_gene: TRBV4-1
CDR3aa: CASSQRRTASYEQYF

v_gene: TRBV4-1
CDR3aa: CASSLPRGTGNNEQFF

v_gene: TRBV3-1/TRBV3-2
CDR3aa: CASSQEIWQAYEQYF

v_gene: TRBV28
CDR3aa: CASRGGFYSNQPQHF

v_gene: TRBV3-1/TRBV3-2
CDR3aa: CASSPGGAHEQYF

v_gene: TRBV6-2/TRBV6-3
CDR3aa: CASSRPGGRRGARYEQYF

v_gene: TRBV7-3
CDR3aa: CASSLRGAAGAYEQYF

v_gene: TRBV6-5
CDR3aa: CASTLNGLAGERQFF

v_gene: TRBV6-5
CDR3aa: CASSYNSGRSNEKLFF

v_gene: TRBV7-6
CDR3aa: CASSTQQGKGFNEQFF

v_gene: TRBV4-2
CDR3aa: CASSQAGTGYGYTF

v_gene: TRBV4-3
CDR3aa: CASSHGTSGSNEQFF